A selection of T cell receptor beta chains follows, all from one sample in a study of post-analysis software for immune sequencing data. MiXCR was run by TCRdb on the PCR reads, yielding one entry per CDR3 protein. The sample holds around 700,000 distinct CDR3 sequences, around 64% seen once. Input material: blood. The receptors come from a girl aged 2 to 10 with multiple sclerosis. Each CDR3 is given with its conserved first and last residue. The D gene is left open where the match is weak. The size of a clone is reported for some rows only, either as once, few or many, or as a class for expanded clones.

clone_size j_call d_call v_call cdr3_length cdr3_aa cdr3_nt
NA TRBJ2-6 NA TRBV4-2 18 CASSQALRGDSGANVLTF TGTGCCAGCAGCCAGGCCCTGCGTGGAGACTCTGGGGCCAACGTCCTGACTTTC
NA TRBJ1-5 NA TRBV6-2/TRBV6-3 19 CASSYSTRTGFYSNQPQHF TGTGCCAGCAGTTACTCGACTCGGACGGGGTTTTATAGCAATCAGCCCCAGCATTTT
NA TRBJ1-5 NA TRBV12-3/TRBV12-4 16 CASTADGMYSNQPQHF TGTGCCAGCACTGCGGACGGAATGTATAGCAATCAGCCCCAGCATTTT
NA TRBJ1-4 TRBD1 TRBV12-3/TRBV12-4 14 CASSFRQGNEKLFF TGTGCCAGCAGTTTCCGACAGGGTAATGAAAAACTGTTTTTT
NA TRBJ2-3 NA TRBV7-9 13 CASRVRSTDTQYF TGTGCCAGCAGGGTCCGGAGCACAGATACGCAGTATTTT
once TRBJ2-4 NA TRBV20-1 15 CSARRTNRTKNIQYF TGCAGTGCTAGACGCACAAACAGGACCAAAAACATTCAGTACTTC
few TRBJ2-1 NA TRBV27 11 CASSLGSHQFF TGTGCCAGCAGTTTAGGCTCTCACCAGTTCTTC
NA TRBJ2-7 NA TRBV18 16 CASSPRPGTIVYEQYF TGTGCCAGCTCACCACGGCCCGGGACAATCGTCTACGAGCAGTACTTC
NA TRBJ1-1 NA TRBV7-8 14 CASSLAGGETEAFF TGTGCCAGCAGCTTAGCGGGGGGGGAGACTGAAGCTTTCTTT
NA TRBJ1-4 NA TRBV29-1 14 CSVAGPRYNEKLFF TGCAGCGTTGCCGGGCCGCGCTATAATGAAAAACTGTTTTTT